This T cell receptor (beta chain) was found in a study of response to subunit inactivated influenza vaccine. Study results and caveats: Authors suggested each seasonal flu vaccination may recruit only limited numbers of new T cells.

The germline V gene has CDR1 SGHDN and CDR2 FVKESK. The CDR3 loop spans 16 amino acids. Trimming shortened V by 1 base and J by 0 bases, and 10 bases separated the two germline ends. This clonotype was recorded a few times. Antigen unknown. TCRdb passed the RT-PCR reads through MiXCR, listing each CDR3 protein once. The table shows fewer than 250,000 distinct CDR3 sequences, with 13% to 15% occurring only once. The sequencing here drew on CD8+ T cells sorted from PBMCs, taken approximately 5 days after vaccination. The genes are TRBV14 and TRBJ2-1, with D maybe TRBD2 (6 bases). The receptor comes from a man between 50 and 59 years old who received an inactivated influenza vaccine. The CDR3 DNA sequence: TGTGCCAGCAGCCAAGTTGCGGGATTCTCCTACAATGAGCAGTTCTTC. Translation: CASSQVAGFSYNEQFF.